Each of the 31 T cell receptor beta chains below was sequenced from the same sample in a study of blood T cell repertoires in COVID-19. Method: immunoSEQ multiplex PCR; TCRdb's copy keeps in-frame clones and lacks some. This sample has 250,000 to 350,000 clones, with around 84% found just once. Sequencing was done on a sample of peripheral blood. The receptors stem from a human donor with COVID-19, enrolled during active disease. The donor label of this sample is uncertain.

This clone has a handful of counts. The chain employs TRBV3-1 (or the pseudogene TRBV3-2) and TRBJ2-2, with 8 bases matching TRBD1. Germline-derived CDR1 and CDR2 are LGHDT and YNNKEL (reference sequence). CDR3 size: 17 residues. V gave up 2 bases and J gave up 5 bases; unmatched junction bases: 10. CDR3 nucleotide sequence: TGTGCCAGCAGCCAAATTGGACGGACAGGGTTTACCGGGGAGCTGTTTTTT. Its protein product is CASSQIGRTGFTGELFF.

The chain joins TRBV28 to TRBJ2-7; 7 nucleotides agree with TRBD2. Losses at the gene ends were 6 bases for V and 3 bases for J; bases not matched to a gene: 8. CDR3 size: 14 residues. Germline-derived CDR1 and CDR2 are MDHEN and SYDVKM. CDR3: CASRPGGRFYEQYF. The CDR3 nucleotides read TGTGCCAGCAGACCGGGAGGCCGATTCTACGAGCAGTACTTC.

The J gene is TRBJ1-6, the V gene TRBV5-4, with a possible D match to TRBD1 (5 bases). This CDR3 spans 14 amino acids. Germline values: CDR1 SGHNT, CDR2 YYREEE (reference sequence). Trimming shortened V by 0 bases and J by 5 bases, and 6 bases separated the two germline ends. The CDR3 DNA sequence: TGTGCCAGCAGCTTGGGGACAAATAATTCACCCCTCCACTTT. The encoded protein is CASSLGTNNSPLHF. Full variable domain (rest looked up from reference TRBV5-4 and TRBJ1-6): ETGVTQSPTHLIKTRGQQVTLRCSSQSGHNTVSWYQQALGQGPQFIFQYYREEENGRGNFPPRFSGLQFPNYSSELNVNALELDDSALYLCASSLGTNNSPLHFGNGTRLTVT.

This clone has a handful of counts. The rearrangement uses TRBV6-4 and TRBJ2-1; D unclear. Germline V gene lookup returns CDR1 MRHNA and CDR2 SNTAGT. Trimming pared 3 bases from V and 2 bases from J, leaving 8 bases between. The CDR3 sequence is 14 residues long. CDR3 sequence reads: CASSELGAYNEQFF. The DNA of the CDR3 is TGTGCCAGCAGTGAGCTGGGCGCCTACAATGAGCAGTTCTTC.

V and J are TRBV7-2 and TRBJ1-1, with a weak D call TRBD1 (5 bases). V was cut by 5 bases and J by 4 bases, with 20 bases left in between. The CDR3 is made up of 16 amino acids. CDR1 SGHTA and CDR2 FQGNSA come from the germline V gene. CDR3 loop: CASSLGRGGSSTEAFF. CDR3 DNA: TGTGCCAGCAGCCTAGGGCGGGGCGGGTCGAGCACTGAAGCTTTCTTT.

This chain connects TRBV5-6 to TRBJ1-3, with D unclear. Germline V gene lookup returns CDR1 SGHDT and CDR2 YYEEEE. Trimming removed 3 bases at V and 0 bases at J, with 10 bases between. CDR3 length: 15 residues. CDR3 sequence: CASSSIVYSGNTIYF. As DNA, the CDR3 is TGTGCCAGCAGCTCTATAGTTTACTCTGGAAACACCATATATTTT.

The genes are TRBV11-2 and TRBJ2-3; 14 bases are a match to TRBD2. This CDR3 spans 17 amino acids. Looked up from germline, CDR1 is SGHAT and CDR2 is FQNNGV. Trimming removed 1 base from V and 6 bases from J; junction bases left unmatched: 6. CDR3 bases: TGTGCCAGCAGCTTAGGACTAGCGGGAGGGCAGGTCGATACGCAGTATTTT. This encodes CASSLGLAGGQVDTQYF.

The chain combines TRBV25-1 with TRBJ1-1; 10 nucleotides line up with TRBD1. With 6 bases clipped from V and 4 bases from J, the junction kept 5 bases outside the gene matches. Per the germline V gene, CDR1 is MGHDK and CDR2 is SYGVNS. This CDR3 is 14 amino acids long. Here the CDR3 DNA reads TGTGCCAGCAGCCTACGACAGGGGGCCACTGAAGCTTTCTTT. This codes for CASSLRQGATEAFF.

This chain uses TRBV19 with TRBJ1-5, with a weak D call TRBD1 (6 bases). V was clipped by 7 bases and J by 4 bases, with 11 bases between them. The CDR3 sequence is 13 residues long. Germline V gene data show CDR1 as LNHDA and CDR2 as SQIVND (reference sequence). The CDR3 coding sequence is TGTGCCAGTATGCAGGGGAAGAATCAGCCCCAGCATTTT. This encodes CASMQGKNQPQHF.

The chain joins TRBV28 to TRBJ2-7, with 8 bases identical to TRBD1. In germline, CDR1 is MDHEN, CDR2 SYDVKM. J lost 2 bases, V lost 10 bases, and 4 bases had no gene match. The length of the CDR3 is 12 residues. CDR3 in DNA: TGTGCCACTGCGGACAGGGCCTACGAGCAGTACTTC. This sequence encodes CATADRAYEQYF.

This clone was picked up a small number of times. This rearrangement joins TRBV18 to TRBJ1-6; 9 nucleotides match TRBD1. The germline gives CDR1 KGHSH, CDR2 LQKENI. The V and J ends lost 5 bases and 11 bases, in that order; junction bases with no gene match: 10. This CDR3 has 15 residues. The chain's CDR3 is CASSRMGQGMTPLHF. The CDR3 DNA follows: TGTGCCAGCTCAAGAATGGGACAGGGAATGACACCCCTCCACTTT.

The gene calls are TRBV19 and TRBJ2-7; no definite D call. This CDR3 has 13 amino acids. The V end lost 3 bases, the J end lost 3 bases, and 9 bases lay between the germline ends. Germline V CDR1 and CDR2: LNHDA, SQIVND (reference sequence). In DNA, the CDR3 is TGTGCCAGTAGTATCTCCCCTAACTACGAGCAGTACTTC. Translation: CASSISPNYEQYF.

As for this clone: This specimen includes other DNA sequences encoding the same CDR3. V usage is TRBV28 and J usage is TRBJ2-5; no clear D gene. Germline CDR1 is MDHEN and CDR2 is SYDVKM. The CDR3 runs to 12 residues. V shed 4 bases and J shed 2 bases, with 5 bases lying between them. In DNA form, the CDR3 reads TGTGCCAGCAGTTCACTTCAAGAGACCCAGTACTTC. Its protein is CASSSLQETQYF.

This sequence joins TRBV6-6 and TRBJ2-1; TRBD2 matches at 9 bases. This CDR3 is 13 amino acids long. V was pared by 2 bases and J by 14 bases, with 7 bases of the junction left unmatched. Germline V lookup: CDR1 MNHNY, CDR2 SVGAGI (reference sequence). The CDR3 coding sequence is TGTGCCAGCAGTTACAGAGAGCGGGAGGTGGAGTTCTTC. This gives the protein CASSYREREVEFF.

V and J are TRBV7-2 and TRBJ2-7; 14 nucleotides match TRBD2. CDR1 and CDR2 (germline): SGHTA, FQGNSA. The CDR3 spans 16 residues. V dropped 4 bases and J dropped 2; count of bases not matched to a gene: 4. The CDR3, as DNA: TGTGCCAGCAGCTCGCCGACTAGCGGGAGGGCCTACGAGCAGTACTTC. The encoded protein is CASSSPTSGRAYEQYF.

The CDR3 coding sequence is TGTGCCAGCAGCGCCGCCCAGGGAGGGAGCTACACCTTC. Protein sequence: CASSAAQGGSYTF. The chain links TRBV9 to TRBJ1-2, with D possibly being TRBD1 (5 bases). This CDR3 spans 13 amino acids. The germline gives CDR1 SGDLS, CDR2 YYNGEE. V lost 3 bases, J lost 9 bases, and 15 bases lay in between.

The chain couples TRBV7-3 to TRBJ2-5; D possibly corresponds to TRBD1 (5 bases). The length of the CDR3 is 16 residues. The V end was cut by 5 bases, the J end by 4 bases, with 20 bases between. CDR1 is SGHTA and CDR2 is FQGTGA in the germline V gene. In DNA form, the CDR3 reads TGTGCCAGCAGCCTTACGACAGAGGACGGGCGAGAGACCCAGTACTTC. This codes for CASSLTTEDGRETQYF.

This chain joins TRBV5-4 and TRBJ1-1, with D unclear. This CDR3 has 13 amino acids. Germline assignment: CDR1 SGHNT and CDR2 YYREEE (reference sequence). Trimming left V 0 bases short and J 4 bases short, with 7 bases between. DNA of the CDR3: TGTGCCAGCAGCTTGGATCGTTTCACTGAAGCTTTCTTT. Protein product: CASSLDRFTEAFF.

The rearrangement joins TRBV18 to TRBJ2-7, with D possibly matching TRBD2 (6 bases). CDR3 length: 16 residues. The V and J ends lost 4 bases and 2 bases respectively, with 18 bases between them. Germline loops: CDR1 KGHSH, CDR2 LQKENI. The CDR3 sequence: CASSLRRDSEPYEQYF. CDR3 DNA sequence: TGTGCCAGCTCACTTCGGCGGGACTCTGAACCCTACGAGCAGTACTTC.

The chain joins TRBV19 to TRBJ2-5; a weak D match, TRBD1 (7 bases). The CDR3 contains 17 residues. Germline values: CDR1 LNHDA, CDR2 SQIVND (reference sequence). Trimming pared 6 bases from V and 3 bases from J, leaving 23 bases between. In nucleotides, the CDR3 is TGTGCCAGTAGCACCCTGACTAATCAGGGGGGTAAAGAGACCCAGTACTTC. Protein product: CASSTLTNQGGKETQYF.

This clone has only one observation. The CDR3 spells CASTPRGGTDTQYF. Here the CDR3 DNA reads TGTGCCAGCACTCCCAGGGGCGGCACAGATACGCAGTATTTT. The V and J genes are TRBV6-5 and TRBJ2-3, with TRBD1 as a possible D gene (6 bases). The CDR3 contains 14 residues. V gave up 7 bases and J gave up 1 base, with 12 bases separating them. Germline CDR1 MNHEY, CDR2 SVGAGI.

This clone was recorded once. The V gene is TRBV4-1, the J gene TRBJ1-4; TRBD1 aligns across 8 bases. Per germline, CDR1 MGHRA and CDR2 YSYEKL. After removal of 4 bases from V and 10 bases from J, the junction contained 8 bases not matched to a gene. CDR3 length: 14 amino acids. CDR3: CASSPQGARVKLFF. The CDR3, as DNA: TGCGCCAGCAGCCCCCAGGGGGCTAGGGTAAAACTGTTTTTT.

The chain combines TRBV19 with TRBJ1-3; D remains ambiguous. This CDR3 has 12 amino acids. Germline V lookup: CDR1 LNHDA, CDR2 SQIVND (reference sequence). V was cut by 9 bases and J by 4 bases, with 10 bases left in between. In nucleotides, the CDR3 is TGTGCCAGCGCGCCTCCCGGAAACACCATATATTTT. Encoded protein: CASAPPGNTIYF.

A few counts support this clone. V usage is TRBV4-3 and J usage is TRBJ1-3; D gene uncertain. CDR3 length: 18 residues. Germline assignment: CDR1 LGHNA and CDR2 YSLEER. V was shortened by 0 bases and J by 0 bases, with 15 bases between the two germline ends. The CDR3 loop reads CASSQDWEQAASGNTIYF. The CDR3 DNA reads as TGCGCCAGCAGCCAAGATTGGGAGCAGGCAGCCTCTGGAAACACCATATATTTT.

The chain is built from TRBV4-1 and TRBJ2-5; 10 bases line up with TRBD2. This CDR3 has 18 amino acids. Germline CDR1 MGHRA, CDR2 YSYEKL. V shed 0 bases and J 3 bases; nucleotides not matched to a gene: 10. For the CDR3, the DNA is TGCGCCAGCAGCCAAGATAGGCCTAGCGGGAGACTCAAAGAGACCCAGTACTTC. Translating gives CASSQDRPSGRLKETQYF.

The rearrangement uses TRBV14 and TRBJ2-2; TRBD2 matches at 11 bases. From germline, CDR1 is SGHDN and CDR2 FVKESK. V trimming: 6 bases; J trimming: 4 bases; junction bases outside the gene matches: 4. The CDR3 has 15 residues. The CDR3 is CASSRLAGTTGELFF. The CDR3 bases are TGTGCCAGCAGTCGACTAGCGGGAACCACCGGGGAGCTGTTTTTT. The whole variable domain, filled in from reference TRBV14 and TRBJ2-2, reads EAGVTQFPSHSVIEKGQTVTLRCDPISGHDNLYWYRRVMGKEIKFLLHFVKESKQDESGMPNNRFLAERTGGTYSTLKVQPAELEDSGVYFCASSRLAGTTGELFFGEGSRLTVL.

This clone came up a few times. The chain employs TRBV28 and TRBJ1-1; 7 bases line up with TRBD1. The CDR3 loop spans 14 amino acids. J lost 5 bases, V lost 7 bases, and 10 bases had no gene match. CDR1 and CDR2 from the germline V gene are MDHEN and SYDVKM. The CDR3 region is CASTSGGSGTEAFF. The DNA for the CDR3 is TGTGCCAGCACTTCAGGGGGTTCGGGAACTGAAGCTTTCTTT.

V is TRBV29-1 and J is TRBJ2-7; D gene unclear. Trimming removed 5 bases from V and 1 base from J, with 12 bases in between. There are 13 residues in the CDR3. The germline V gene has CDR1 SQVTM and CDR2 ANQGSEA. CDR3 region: CSVRRSTSYEQYF. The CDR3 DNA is TGCAGCGTTCGCCGGTCTACTTCCTACGAGCAGTACTTC.

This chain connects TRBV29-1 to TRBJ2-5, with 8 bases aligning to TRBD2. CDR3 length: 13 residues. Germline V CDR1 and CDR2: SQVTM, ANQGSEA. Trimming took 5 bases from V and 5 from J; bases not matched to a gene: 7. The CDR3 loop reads CSVNPGGLETQYF. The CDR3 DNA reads TGCAGCGTTAACCCGGGGGGGCTGGAGACCCAGTACTTC.

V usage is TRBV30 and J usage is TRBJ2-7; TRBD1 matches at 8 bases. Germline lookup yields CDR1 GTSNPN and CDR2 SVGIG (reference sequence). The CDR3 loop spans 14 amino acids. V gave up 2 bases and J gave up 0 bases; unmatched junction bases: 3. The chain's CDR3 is CAWSQDRVSYEQYF. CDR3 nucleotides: TGTGCCTGGAGTCAGGACAGGGTCTCCTACGAGCAGTACTTC.

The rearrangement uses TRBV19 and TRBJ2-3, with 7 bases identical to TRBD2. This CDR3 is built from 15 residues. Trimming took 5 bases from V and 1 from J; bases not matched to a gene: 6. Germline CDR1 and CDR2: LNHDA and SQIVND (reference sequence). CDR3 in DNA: TGTGCCAGTAGTGCCCGGACTAGGCGCACAGATACGCAGTATTTT. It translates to CASSARTRRTDTQYF.